Following are 13 T cell receptor beta chains from one sample sequenced in a study of OX40 agonist ivuxolimab in advanced cancers. The assay was immunoSEQ multiplex PCR, and TCRdb's table has in-frame clones only and misses some. There are about 80,000 clones in the sample; about 90% occur only once, and approximately 8.6% lies in the top ten. The sample here was CD4+ or CD8+ T cells sorted from blood, taken in a trial of the OX40 agonist ivuxolimab. The origin of the receptors is an adult with an advanced solid tumor such as melanoma, head and neck, liver or kidney cancer.

This sequence joins TRBV5-6 and TRBJ2-7, with a weak D call TRBD2 (6 bases). The CDR3 spans 14 residues. V lost 0 bases, J lost 3 bases, and 10 bases lay in between. Per the germline V gene, CDR1 is SGHDT and CDR2 is YYEEEE. CDR3 DNA sequence: TGTGCCAGCAGCTTGGCACGGGGGATCTACGAGCAGTACTTC. This sequence encodes CASSLARGIYEQYF.

In this sample, this clone turned up a few times. The chain employs TRBV11-2 and TRBJ1-6; no firm D call. The CDR3 runs to 12 residues. V dropped 8 bases and J dropped 8 bases, with 10 bases sitting between them. Germline loops: CDR1 SGHAT, CDR2 FQNNGV. CDR3 coding DNA: TGTGCCAGCGAGGGCGGAGATTCACCCCTCCACTTT. Translated: CASEGGDSPLHF.

J is TRBJ2-3 and V is TRBV7-2, with a weak D call TRBD1 (5 bases). CDR1 SGHTA and CDR2 FQGNSA come from the germline V gene. This CDR3 region has 15 residues. V dropped 9 bases and J dropped 2 bases, with 18 bases sitting between them. The CDR3 region has the DNA TGTGCCAGACTCCCGCTCAGGACACTCACAGATACGCAGTATTTT. It codes for CARLPLRTLTDTQYF.

The chain couples TRBV9 to TRBJ1-6; D is unresolved. Trimming took off 0 bases at V and 5 bases at J, with 6 bases between the two ends. Germline loops: CDR1 SGDLS, CDR2 YYNGEE. The CDR3 length is 14 residues. CDR3 region: CASSVGPNNSPLHF. The DNA for the CDR3 is TGTGCCAGCAGCGTAGGGCCGAATAATTCACCCCTCCACTTT.

This clone appeared a few times. The rearrangement links TRBV10-2 to TRBJ2-7, with 9 nucleotides matching TRBD1. The CDR3 contains 12 residues. Germline V CDR1 and CDR2: WSHSY, SAAADI. V lost 6 bases to trimming and J lost 7 bases; unmatched junction nucleotides: 4. The CDR3 spells CASRTGGREQYF. In DNA form, the CDR3 reads TGCGCCAGCAGGACAGGGGGAAGGGAGCAGTACTTC.

This chain uses TRBV12-5 with TRBJ2-7; D unresolved. The CDR3 runs 13 residues. Germline CDR1 is LGHNT and CDR2 is FRNRAP. The V end lost 6 bases, the J end lost 3 bases, and 12 bases lay between the germline ends. As DNA, the CDR3 is TGTGCTAGTGGCCCAGCGAAAGACTACGAGCAGTACTTC. As protein: CASGPAKDYEQYF.

The chain combines TRBV4-1 with TRBJ1-2; D is uncertain. CDR3 length: 13 residues. CDR1 MGHRA and CDR2 YSYEKL come from the germline V gene. V was clipped by 6 bases and J by 1 base, with 9 bases between them. In DNA form, the CDR3 reads TGCGCCAGCAGTCGGACCGATAACTATGGCTACACCTTC. Translation: CASSRTDNYGYTF.

V usage is TRBV5-1 and J usage is TRBJ2-7; D not certain. V gave up 1 base and J gave up 2 bases, with 4 bases separating them. This CDR3 comprises 12 residues. The germline gives CDR1 SGHRS, CDR2 YFSETQ. The CDR3 sequence is CASSLRAYEQYF. In DNA form, the CDR3 reads TGCGCCAGCAGCTTGAGGGCCTACGAGCAGTACTTC.

This chain joins TRBV7-9 and TRBJ2-3; 9 nucleotides match TRBD2. The germline V gene has CDR1 SEHNR and CDR2 FQNEAQ (reference sequence). The CDR3 has 12 amino acids. J gave up 15 bases and V 1 base, and 5 bases lay outside the gene matches. DNA of the CDR3: TGTGCCAGCAGCTTAGTGGCGGGGGGGCCCTATTTT. This codes for CASSLVAGGPYF.

The V call is TRBV9, the J call TRBJ2-2, with D possibly TRBD2 on 7 matching bases. Trimming took off 0 bases at V and 4 bases at J, with 10 bases between the two ends. The CDR3 runs 15 residues. The germline CDR1 and CDR2 sequences are SGDLS and YYNGEE. The CDR3 DNA reads as TGTGCCAGCAGCGTAGCGGGGGGCCTCACCGGGGAGCTGTTTTTT. It specifies CASSVAGGLTGELFF.

Only one count was recorded for this clone. The chain uses TRBV30 and TRBJ1-4; 12 bases align to TRBD1. The V gene's germline CDR1 is GTSNPN and CDR2 SVGIG (reference sequence). The CDR3 runs 16 residues. The V gene end was trimmed by 0 bases and the J gene end by 8 bases; junction bases not matched to a gene: 7. In nucleotides, the CDR3 is TGTGCCTGGAGTGTCGCTCGGGACAGGGGGCAGGAAAAACTGTTTTTT. This translates into CAWSVARDRGQEKLFF. The complete variable domain, with remaining parts taken from reference TRBV30 and TRBJ1-4, reads SQTIHQWPATLVQPVGSPLSLECTVEGTSNPNLYWYRQAAGRGLQLLFYSVGIGQISSEVPQNLSASRPQDRQFILSSKKLLLSDSGFYLCAWSVARDRGQEKLFFGSGTQLSVL.

The genes are TRBV5-1 and TRBJ1-3; perhaps TRBD1 as D (5 bases). The CDR3 covers 14 residues. Germline CDR1 SGHRS, CDR2 YFSETQ. The V gene lost 2 bases and the J gene lost 8 bases, with 14 bases spanning the gap. CDR3 nucleotides: TGCGCCAGCAGCTTCGAGGGGACCGGGGACACCATATATTTT. Its translation is CASSFEGTGDTIYF.

V usage is TRBV6-1 and J usage is TRBJ2-1; a weak D match, TRBD2 (7 bases). Germline V gene lookup returns CDR1 MNHNS and CDR2 SASEGT. V shed 1 base and J shed 4 bases, with 14 bases lying between them. The CDR3 is 16 amino acids. The CDR3 reads CASSEEAGASYNEQFF. CDR3 DNA: TGTGCCAGCAGTGAAGAGGCGGGGGCTTCATACAATGAGCAGTTCTTC.